Shown below are 10 T cell receptor beta chains from a single sample sequenced in a study of regulatory T cells in long-lasting Graves disease. Combining iRepertoire HTBI primers with Arm-PCR of CDR3 regions, the authors built TCR beta libraries. TCRdb passed the multiplex PCR reads through MiXCR, listing each CDR3 protein once. The profile shows about 530,000 distinct CDR3 sequences, roughly a sixth of them singletons. Time point meaning: newly diagnosed GD, antithyroid drugs for less than 3 months. From PBMCs, RNA was extracted and then used to make the TCR library. These same records also appear under a second study, on T cells in Graves' hyperthyroidism and ophthalmopathy.

This material consisted of peripheral blood mononuclear cells (PBMCs), taken at new diagnosis, from a patient treated with antithyroid drugs. These receptors all stem from a woman between 40 and 65 years old with Graves disease.

This clonotype was detected ten times or more. This chain uses TRBV6-5 with TRBJ1-3; TRBD1 matches at 7 bases. After removal of 4 bases from V and 0 bases from J, the junction contained 3 bases not matched to a gene. The CDR3 spans 15 residues. CDR1 is MNHEY and CDR2 is SVGAGI in the germline V gene. For the CDR3, the DNA is TGTGCCAGCAGTTGGAACAGGGGCTCTGGAAACACCATATATTTT. It specifies CASSWNRGSGNTIYF.

This clonotype was detected only a few times. V gene TRBV7-9 combines with J gene TRBJ2-5; the match to TRBD1 covers 9 bases. V lost 5 bases to trimming and J lost 5 bases; unmatched junction nucleotides: 0. This CDR3 has 12 residues. CDR1 SEHNR and CDR2 FQNEAQ come from the germline V gene (reference sequence). CDR3 in DNA: TGTGCCAGCAGCGACAGGGGGGAGACCCAGTACTTC. As protein: CASSDRGETQYF.

This clonotype showed up many times. This chain joins TRBV3-1 and TRBJ1-1; D is unclear. The CDR3 runs to 12 residues. Trimming pared 2 bases from V and 8 bases from J, leaving 9 bases between. Germline loops: CDR1 LGHDT, CDR2 YNNKEL (reference sequence). CDR3 protein: CASSQRPWEAFF. CDR3 nucleotides: TGTGCCAGCAGCCAACGTCCATGGGAAGCTTTCTTT.

The chain carries TRBV11-3 and TRBJ2-2; the D gene is possibly TRBD2 (5 bases). The CDR3 has 15 residues. Germline V gives CDR1 SGHNT, CDR2 YENEEA. Trimming cost V 3 bases and J 7 bases, with 15 bases left between them. The CDR3 loop reads CASSFQQPRGGELFF. As DNA, the CDR3 is TGTGCCAGCAGCTTTCAGCAGCCCCGGGGCGGGGAGCTGTTTTTT.

This clonotype came up a few times. The gene calls are TRBV10-3 and TRBJ1-5; tentatively, D is TRBD1 (6 bases). This CDR3 is built from 15 residues. Germline CDR1 and CDR2: ENHRY and SYGVKD. V lost 3 bases and J 4 bases, leaving 13 bases between the germline ends. The CDR3 is CAISEGGRRNQPQHF. DNA of the CDR3: TGTGCCATCAGTGAAGGGGGACGTCGGAATCAGCCCCAGCATTTT.

A few counts support this clonotype. The missing conserved phenylalanine or tryptophan at the end of this CDR3 makes a read error likely. This chain connects TRBV2 to TRBJ1-6, with D possibly TRBD1 on 6 matching bases. This CDR3 region has 16 residues. The germline V gene has CDR1 SNHLY and CDR2 FYNNEI. Trimming took off 5 bases at V and 1 base at J, with 12 bases between the two ends. CDR3 bases: TGTGCCAGCAGTCAAGAACAGGGATCCTATAATTCACCCCTCCACATT. Amino acids: CASSQEQGSYNSPLHI.

This clonotype was detected many times. The chain combines TRBV5-5 with TRBJ1-1; D is possibly TRBD1 (5 bases). Germline loops: CDR1 SGHKS, CDR2 YYEKEE (reference sequence). V was clipped by 4 bases and J by 4 bases, with 14 bases between them. This CDR3 comprises 14 residues. CDR3 protein: CASSRQGVPTEAFF. The CDR3 DNA sequence: TGTGCCAGCAGCCGCCAGGGAGTTCCCACTGAAGCTTTCTTT.

The chain couples TRBV29-1 to TRBJ2-1; no clear D. Per germline, CDR1 SQVTM and CDR2 ANQGSEA. The CDR3 runs 15 residues. Between the trimmed V and J ends, which lost 7 bases and 2 bases, there was a span of 18 bases. CDR3 region: CSAITSYNPYNEQFF. The CDR3 DNA reads TGCAGCGCCATCACCAGCTATAATCCCTACAATGAGCAGTTCTTC.

In this sample, this clonotype turned up a few times. V is TRBV12-5 and J is TRBJ1-3; TRBD1 matches at 9 bases. V lost 5 bases and J lost 4; bases outside the gene matches: 3. In germline, CDR1 is LGHNT, CDR2 FRNRAP. This CDR3 has 14 residues. The CDR3 loop is CASGADRGGNTIYF. The CDR3 DNA follows: TGTGCTAGTGGTGCGGACAGGGGAGGAAACACCATATATTTT. Filled out from reference TRBV12-5 and TRBJ1-3, the complete variable domain reads DARVTQTPRHKVTEMGQEVTMRCQPILGHNTVFWYRQTMMQGLELLAYFRNRAPLDDSGMPKDRFSAEMPDATLATLKIQPSEPRDSAVYFCASGADRGGNTIYFGEGSWLTVV.

This clonotype was counted ten times or more. The rearrangement links TRBV12-3 or TRBV12-4 to TRBJ2-3; 8 nucleotides agree with TRBD1. The CDR3 spans 17 residues. The junction had 12 bases not matched to a gene; V was cut back by 5 bases and J by 2 bases. CDR3 sequence reads: CASSTRKTGEDTDTQYF. CDR3 nucleotide sequence: TGTGCCAGCAGTACCCGAAAGACAGGGGAGGACACAGATACGCAGTATTTT.